One and the same sample provided the 26 T cell receptor beta chains below, sequenced in a study of vaccination effects on CD4 cells after COVID-19 (dated by TCRdb to 2021 to 2024). Their antigens remain unidentified. In the ViraFEST assay, PBMC were stimulated with viral peptide pools, and antigen-specific CD4+ T cell clonotypes were then identified by expansion using TCR sequencing. After 10 to 11 days of culture, CD4+ T cells were isolated with the EasySep CD4+ T cell isolation kit. Convalescent patients had PCR-confirmed SARS-CoV-2 infection between March and December 2020, before Alpha, Beta and Delta variants emerged in the United States. The library relied on the immunoSEQ multiplex PCR assay. Entries here come from immuneACCESS through TCRdb and include only in-frame sequences with V and J called. Some clones fail to appear in such tables; in the studies checked, an unresolved V gene covers under half of the shortfall, and the cause of the remainder is unknown. A total of roughly 70,000 clones appear in this sample, about 69% of them only once. The ten largest make up over 4.5% of the sample.

The sample consisted of CD4+ T cells from PBMCs cultured with HIV peptides, taken before COVID-19 vaccination. The cell subset or site label, as the study defines it: HIV-1 Nef peptide pool negative control/reference culture. Receptor source: a human donor who had a prior SARS-CoV-2 infection.

The rearrangement uses TRBV30 and TRBJ1-6; D unclear. V lost 0 bases and J 10 bases, leaving 4 bases between the germline ends. In germline, CDR1 is GTSNPN, CDR2 SVGIG (reference sequence). There are 11 residues in the CDR3. CDR3 DNA sequence: TGTGCCTGGAGTGTGGGGTCACCCCTCCACTTT. It encodes CAWSVGSPLHF. Full variable domain (outside the CDR3, taken from reference TRBV30 and TRBJ1-6): SQTIHQWPATLVQPVGSPLSLECTVEGTSNPNLYWYRQAAGRGLQLLFYSVGIGQISSEVPQNLSASRPQDRQFILSSKKLLLSDSGFYLCAWSVGSPLHFGNGTRLTVT.

The chain links TRBV19 to TRBJ2-5; D call uncertain. CDR3 length: 11 residues. Germline V gives CDR1 LNHDA, CDR2 SQIVND (reference sequence). V was pared by 5 bases and J by 10 bases, with 11 bases between. The CDR3 sequence is CASSAEVVQYF. In DNA, the CDR3 is TGTGCCAGTAGTGCCGAGGTTGTCCAGTACTTC.

This rearrangement joins TRBV5-6 to TRBJ2-7; no firm D call. With 0 bases removed from V and 2 bases from J, the gap between germline ends came to 6 bases. CDR1 and CDR2 from the germline V gene are SGHDT and YYEEEE. The CDR3 has 13 amino acids. The CDR3 sequence is CASSLATAYEQYF. CDR3 in DNA: TGTGCCAGCAGCTTGGCTACAGCCTACGAGCAGTACTTC.

The chain links TRBV18 to TRBJ1-5, with D possibly TRBD1 on 6 matching bases. CDR1 KGHSH and CDR2 LQKENI come from the germline V gene. V was shortened by 3 bases and J by 0 bases, with 24 bases between the two germline ends. The CDR3 sequence is 20 residues long. The CDR3 is CASSPGHIFQAFLSNQPQHF. The CDR3 bases are TGTGCCAGCTCACCGGGACATATTTTTCAGGCTTTTCTTAGCAATCAGCCCCAGCATTTT.

This clone appeared a few times. V gene TRBV6-5 combines with J gene TRBJ1-2, with D possibly matching TRBD1 (5 bases). Germline V gene lookup returns CDR1 MNHEY and CDR2 SVGAGI. With 8 bases removed from V and 8 bases from J, the gap between germline ends came to 24 bases. The CDR3 extends over 15 amino acids. The CDR3 DNA follows: TGTGCCAGCTGTTCCTGGGACCGCCTAAGGGGCGGCTACACCTTC. This gives the protein CASCSWDRLRGGYTF.

The rearrangement joins TRBV7-3 to TRBJ1-1, with D hard to call. CDR1 and CDR2 from the germline V gene are SGHTA and FQGTGA. This CDR3 is built from 15 residues. V was shortened by 5 bases and J by 4 bases, with 17 bases between the two germline ends. The chain's CDR3 is CASSPLTVVGTEAFF. In nucleotides, the CDR3 is TGTGCCAGCAGCCCGCTGACGGTTGTGGGCACTGAAGCTTTCTTT. Based on the CDR3 plus reference TRBV7-3 and TRBJ1-1, the full variable domain is GAGVSQTPSNKVTEKGKYVELRCDPISGHTALYWYRQSLGQGPEFLIYFQGTGAADDSGLPNDRFFAVRPEGSVSTLKIQRTERGDSAVYLCASSPLTVVGTEAFFGQGTRLTVV.

The genes are TRBV13 and TRBJ2-1, with a tentative D call TRBD1 (6 bases). V gave up 3 bases and J gave up 8 bases, with 23 bases separating them. This CDR3 is built from 17 residues. Germline CDR1 reads PRHDT; CDR2 reads FYEKMQ (reference sequence). CDR3 in DNA: TGTGCCAGCAGCTTGGATGGGGGCCGGAGTGGGTGGTATGAGCAGTTCTTC. Translated, it gives CASSLDGGRSGWYEQFF. The full variable domain, in which reference TRBV13 and TRBJ2-1 provide the parts outside the CDR3, is AAGVIQSPRHLIKEKRETATLKCYPIPRHDTVYWYQQGPGQDPQFLISFYEKMQSDKGSIPDRFSAQQFSDYHSELNMSSLELGDSALYFCASSLDGGRSGWYEQFFGPGTRLTVL.

Comments on this clone: Mismatch with germline at one junction end may stem from a read error. The V and J genes are TRBV7-7 and TRBJ2-1, with 7 bases that match TRBD2. CDR3 size: 16 residues. Germline V lookup: CDR1 SSHAT, CDR2 FNYEAQ (reference sequence). The CDR3 DNA follows: TGTGCTAGCAGCTTGGAGCTAGCGGCCTCCTACAATGAGCAGTTCTTC. Its translation: CASSLELAASYNEQFF. Complete variable domain (other parts from reference TRBV7-7 and TRBJ2-1): GAGVSQSPRYKVTKRGQDVTLRCDPISSHATLYWYQQALGQGPEFLTYFNYEAQPDKSGLPSDRFSAERPEGSISTLTIQRTEQRDSAMYRCASSLELAASYNEQFFGPGTRLTVL.

The rearrangement links TRBV15 to TRBJ1-4; a weak D match, TRBD1 (5 bases). In germline, CDR1 is LNHNV, CDR2 YYDKDF (reference sequence). This CDR3 contains 17 residues. The V gene lost 3 bases and the J gene lost 8 bases, with 22 bases spanning the gap. The CDR3 here is CATSSLNGPGSWEKLFF. CDR3 DNA: TGTGCCACCAGCAGCTTAAACGGGCCAGGGTCTTGGGAAAAACTGTTTTTT. Filled out from reference TRBV15 and TRBJ1-4, the complete variable domain reads DAMVIQNPRYQVTQFGKPVTLSCSQTLNHNVMYWYQQKSSQAPKLLFHYYDKDFNNEADTPDNFQSRRPNTSFCFLDIRSPGLGDTAMYLCATSSLNGPGSWEKLFFGSGTQLSVL.

This clone was counted between two and nine times. The chain recombines TRBV19 with TRBJ2-7; the D gene is possibly TRBD1 (5 bases). Germline CDR1 and CDR2: LNHDA and SQIVND (reference sequence). Trimming removed 3 bases at V and 3 bases at J, with 12 bases between. The CDR3 totals 14 residues. DNA of the CDR3: TGTGCCAGTAGTATGTCTTCCGACAGCTACGAGCAGTACTTC. Translated: CASSMSSDSYEQYF.

The genes are TRBV7-9 and TRBJ2-1; perhaps TRBD1 as D (5 bases). V lost 5 bases and J lost 9, with 11 bases in between. There are 12 residues in the CDR3. Germline CDR1 reads SEHNR; CDR2 reads FQNEAQ (reference sequence). This CDR3 is CASSPQGSEQFF. CDR3 in DNA: TGTGCCAGCAGCCCTCAGGGTAGTGAGCAGTTCTTC.

This clone was picked up a small number of times. The chain carries TRBV6-2 or TRBV6-3 and TRBJ2-1; no firm D call. The ends were cut back, 4 bases at V and 5 bases at J, with 6 bases in the middle. Per germline, CDR1 MNHEY and CDR2 SVGEGT. The CDR3 sequence is 12 residues long. The CDR3 coding sequence is TGTGCCAGCAGTTTGATTGACAATGAGCAGTTCTTC. Protein product: CASSLIDNEQFF.

The V call is TRBV28, the J call TRBJ2-3; 12 positions match TRBD1. This CDR3 spans 16 amino acids. V lost 5 bases and J lost 6; bases outside the gene matches: 9. The germline V gene has CDR1 MDHEN and CDR2 SYDVKM. CDR3 in amino acids: CASSPGTGGAGDTQYF. For the CDR3, the DNA is TGTGCCAGCAGTCCCGGGACAGGGGGCGCGGGGGATACGCAGTATTTT.

The genes are TRBV6-5 and TRBJ2-1; 11 bases agree with TRBD2. J was trimmed by 7 bases and V by 10 bases; bases with no gene match: 9. Germline CDR1 is MNHEY and CDR2 is SVGAGI. The CDR3 extends over 14 amino acids. CDR3 nucleotides: TGTGCCACCAAAACTAGCGGGGGCCCTAATGAGCAGTTCTTC. Amino acids: CATKTSGGPNEQFF.

This sequence joins TRBV2 and TRBJ2-5, with D uncertain. Per the germline V gene, CDR1 is SNHLY and CDR2 is FYNNEI. The CDR3 has 13 residues. The V end was cut by 5 bases, the J end by 6 bases, with 13 bases between. The CDR3 DNA reads as TGTGCCAGCAGTTGGGCCACCGGGCAGACCCAGTACTTC. Translating gives CASSWATGQTQYF.

The genes are TRBV5-6 and TRBJ1-3; TRBD1 is a possible D gene (5 bases). CDR1 SGHDT and CDR2 YYEEEE come from the germline V gene. The CDR3 has 15 residues. V lost 4 bases and J lost 0, with 11 bases in between. This CDR3 is CASSLPGTSGNTIYF. The CDR3 nucleotides are TGTGCCAGCAGCCTACCCGGGACCTCTGGAAACACCATATATTTT.

The chain recombines TRBV7-3 with TRBJ2-5, with 8 nucleotides matching TRBD1. The trim removed 1 base at V and 1 base at J, leaving 8 bases unmatched. Germline V gives CDR1 SGHTA, CDR2 FQGTGA. The CDR3 runs 17 residues. CDR3 region: CASSLNGRGRVQETQYF. CDR3 in DNA: TGTGCCAGCAGCTTAAATGGCAGGGGGCGAGTCCAAGAGACCCAGTACTTC.

The chain has TRBV9 and TRBJ1-2; D call uncertain. V was pared by 0 bases and J by 4 bases, with 13 bases between. Germline CDR1 is SGDLS and CDR2 is YYNGEE. The CDR3 covers 15 residues. The CDR3: CASSVGVVQFYGYTF. DNA for the CDR3: TGTGCCAGCAGCGTAGGGGTCGTACAGTTCTATGGCTACACCTTC.

The gene calls are TRBV30 and TRBJ2-3, with D maybe TRBD2 (6 bases). Trimming cost V 2 bases and J 3 bases, with 9 bases left between them. CDR3 length: 13 residues. CDR1 GTSNPN and CDR2 SVGIG come from the germline V gene (reference sequence). The CDR3 sequence: CAWSLGGTDTQYF. The CDR3, as DNA: TGTGCCTGGAGTCTGGGGGGTACAGATACGCAGTATTTT. The full variable domain, rest sourced from reference TRBV30 and TRBJ2-3, is SQTIHQWPATLVQPVGSPLSLECTVEGTSNPNLYWYRQAAGRGLQLLFYSVGIGQISSEVPQNLSASRPQDRQFILSSKKLLLSDSGFYLCAWSLGGTDTQYFGPGTRLTVL.

This chain joins TRBV7-2 and TRBJ1-5; no clear D. Germline assignment: CDR1 SGHTA and CDR2 FQGNSA. Trimming cost V 4 bases and J 4 bases, with 14 bases left between them. The CDR3 is 15 residues long. CDR3 residues: CASSSQAGSNQPQHF. CDR3 bases: TGTGCCAGCAGCTCCCAGGCAGGCTCGAATCAGCCCCAGCATTTT. Supplemented by reference TRBV7-2 and TRBJ1-5, the full variable domain reads GAGVSQSPSNKVTEKGKDVELRCDPISGHTALYWYRQSLGQGLEFLIYFQGNSAPDKSGLPSDRFSAERTGGSVSTLTIQRTQQEDSAVYLCASSSQAGSNQPQHFGDGTRLSIL.

The CDR3 protein is CASSFGRLAGGRHEQFF. CDR3 sequence (DNA): TGTGCCAGCAGCTTTGGGCGGCTAGCGGGTGGTCGGCATGAGCAGTTCTTC. The chain has TRBV5-6 and TRBJ2-1, with TRBD2 matching over 8 bases. The CDR3 consists of 17 residues. CDR1 is SGHDT, CDR2 YYEEEE, per germline. Trimming cost V 2 bases and J 8 bases; bases outside gene matches: 15.

V is TRBV9 and J is TRBJ2-7, with 9 bases identical to TRBD1. CDR3 size: 16 residues. Losses at the gene ends were 0 bases for V and 6 bases for J; bases not matched to a gene: 10. Germline V gives CDR1 SGDLS, CDR2 YYNGEE. CDR3 sequence (DNA): TGTGCCAGCAGCGTAGGGACAGGGGAACAAGTTGGCGAGCAGTACTTC. Amino acids: CASSVGTGEQVGEQYF.

This sequence joins TRBV4-3 and TRBJ2-5; weak D call: TRBD1 (6 bases). Looked up from germline, CDR1 is LGHNA and CDR2 is YSLEER. This CDR3 comprises 14 residues. Trimming left V 4 bases short and J 4 bases short, with 13 bases between. The CDR3 nucleotides read TGCGCCAGCAGCCCCACAGGGATTGGAGAGACCCAGTACTTC. This encodes CASSPTGIGETQYF.

A single count supports this clone. The limits of the CDR3 on the DNA are not certain, so only TCRdb's listed CDR3 is given. This chain joins TRBV11-2 and TRBJ2-7. Looked up from germline, CDR1 is SGHAT and CDR2 is FQNNGV. The CDR3 region is 14 residues in length, termini included. The CDR3 loop is CASSFGAGSYEQYF.

This chain links TRBV5-6 with TRBJ2-2; 13 bases are a match to TRBD2. This CDR3 spans 16 amino acids. CDR1 and CDR2 (germline): SGHDT, YYEEEE. J lost 4 bases, V lost 2 bases, and 2 bases had no gene match. The CDR3: CASSFGLAGATGELFF. The CDR3 DNA is TGTGCCAGCAGCTTCGGACTAGCGGGGGCCACCGGGGAGCTGTTTTTT.

This chain uses TRBV2 with TRBJ2-7; the D gene is possibly TRBD2 (6 bases). There are 15 residues in the CDR3. V gave up 5 bases and J gave up 5 bases, with 19 bases separating them. Looked up from germline, CDR1 is SNHLY and CDR2 is FYNNEI. CDR3 sequence: CASSQTMQEGHEQYF. The CDR3, as DNA: TGTGCCAGCAGTCAAACTATGCAGGAGGGACACGAGCAGTACTTC.